Below, 11 T cell receptor beta chains from the same sample are listed, as sequenced in a study of T cells in Graves' hyperthyroidism and ophthalmopathy. Authors of the study amplified TCR beta CDR3 regions from RNA transcripts. The HTBI set primed first-round TCR CDR3 RT-PCR. TCRdb reprocessed the multiplex PCR reads with MiXCR, giving one entry per CDR3 protein. Here the sample spans 300,000 to 450,000 distinct CDR3 sequences, more than 13% being singletons. The specimen was blood. All receptors derive from a woman aged 25 to 39 with Graves' hyperthyroidism.

The chain uses TRBV7-6 and TRBJ2-2, with 7 bases fitting TRBD2. The V gene end was trimmed by 1 base and the J gene end by 2 bases; junction bases not matched to a gene: 7. Germline CDR1 is SGHVS and CDR2 is FNYEAQ. The CDR3 has 17 residues. The CDR3 DNA reads as TGTGCCAGCAGCTTAGGGTCGCGGGAGCTCAACACCGGGGAGCTGTTTTTT. This codes for CASSLGSRELNTGELFF. The full variable domain, with the rest looked up from reference TRBV7-6 and TRBJ2-2, is GAGVSQSPRYKVTKRGQDVALRCDPISGHVSLYWYRQALGQGPEFLTYFNYEAQQDKSGLPNDRFSAERPEGSISTLTIQRTEQRDSAMYRCASSLGSRELNTGELFFGEGSRLTVL.

This clonotype was seen only a few times. This chain links TRBV6-5 with TRBJ1-1; D is undetermined. Germline CDR1 MNHEY, CDR2 SVGAGI. This CDR3 has 15 amino acids. The V end lost 0 bases, the J end lost 0 bases, and 8 bases lay between the germline ends. CDR3 sequence reads: CASSYSHAVNTEAFF. The DNA for the CDR3 is TGTGCCAGCAGTTACTCCCACGCCGTGAACACTGAAGCTTTCTTT.

Ten or more counts support this clonotype. The V call is TRBV30, the J call TRBJ2-7, with D hard to call. The CDR3 sequence is 13 residues long. Germline V lookup: CDR1 GTSNPN, CDR2 SVGIG (reference sequence). V lost 3 bases and J lost 3, with 12 bases in between. CDR3 sequence reads: CAWRGRRVYEQYF. The CDR3 DNA follows: TGTGCCTGGAGAGGTAGAAGGGTCTACGAGCAGTACTTC.

This clonotype was detected only a few times. This chain connects TRBV6-1 to TRBJ2-7; 7 nucleotides align to TRBD1. The V and J ends lost 6 bases and 0 bases, in that order; junction bases with no gene match: 11. CDR3 length equals 16 residues. Germline CDR1 MNHNS, CDR2 SASEGT. The CDR3 bases are TGTGCCAGCAGACCGCCCGGGACAGATTTCTCCTACGAGCAGTACTTC. Translation: CASRPPGTDFSYEQYF.

This rearrangement joins TRBV9 to TRBJ2-1; maybe TRBD1 (5 bases). The V end was cut by 0 bases, the J end by 8 bases, with 9 bases between. The CDR3 is 13 residues long. Germline assignment: CDR1 SGDLS and CDR2 YYNGEE. The CDR3 protein is CASSVAVRDEQFF. Here the CDR3 DNA reads TGTGCCAGCAGCGTAGCTGTCAGGGATGAGCAGTTCTTC.

This clonotype came up many times. The chain uses TRBV20-1 and TRBJ2-5; TRBD2 matches 7 bases. Germline CDR1 DFQATT, CDR2 SNEGSKA (reference sequence). This CDR3 spans 15 amino acids. V shed 1 base and J 5 bases; nucleotides not matched to a gene: 10. The CDR3: CSARVLGRETETQYF. The CDR3 region has the DNA TGCAGTGCTAGAGTACTGGGGAGGGAAACTGAGACCCAGTACTTC.

This clonotype was counted ten times or more. The chain employs TRBV7-9 and TRBJ2-3; TRBD1 aligns across 8 bases. Germline V gives CDR1 SEHNR, CDR2 FQNEAQ (reference sequence). Germline trimming cut 3 bases from V and 1 base from J; bases unmatched to any gene: 6. This CDR3 has 16 residues. In DNA, the CDR3 is TGTGCCAGCAGCTTTTCTCGGACAGGGCGCACAGATACGCAGTATTTT. Amino acid sequence: CASSFSRTGRTDTQYF. Full variable domain (rest looked up from reference TRBV7-9 and TRBJ2-3): DTGVSQNPRHKITKRGQNVTFRCDPISEHNRLYWYRQTLGQGPEFLTYFQNEAQLEKSRLLSDRFSAERPKGSFSTLEIQRTEQGDSAMYLCASSFSRTGRTDTQYFGPGTRLTVL.

The V call is TRBV20-1, the J call TRBJ1-5, with 7 positions matching TRBD1. CDR1 is DFQATT, CDR2 SNEGSKA, per germline (reference sequence). The V segment lost 4 bases and the J segment 0 bases; nucleotides outside the gene matches: 6. The CDR3 covers 15 residues. CDR3 in DNA: TGCAGTGCTACCGCCGGGACAGATAGCAATCAGCCCCAGCATTTT. It translates to CSATAGTDSNQPQHF.

The V call is TRBV7-2, the J call TRBJ1-6; no definite D call. V was pared by 1 base and J by 0 bases, with 13 bases between. CDR3 length: 18 residues. CDR1 and CDR2 from the germline V gene are SGHTA and FQGNSA. The CDR3: CASSLGGIFSSYNSPLHF. The CDR3 bases are TGTGCCAGCAGCTTAGGTGGAATATTCAGCTCCTATAATTCACCCCTCCACTTT. The complete variable domain, with remaining parts taken from reference TRBV7-2 and TRBJ1-6, reads GAGVSQSPSNKVTEKGKDVELRCDPISGHTALYWYRQSLGQGLEFLIYFQGNSAPDKSGLPSDRFSAERTGGSVSTLTIQRTQQEDSAVYLCASSLGGIFSSYNSPLHFGNGTRLTVT.

The chain has TRBV24-1 and TRBJ1-5; TRBD1 matches 9 bases. Trimming cost V 4 bases and J 3 bases; bases outside gene matches: 9. CDR3 length: 17 amino acids. Per germline, CDR1 KGHDR and CDR2 SFDVKD. The CDR3 loop is CATSDDPGQGINQPQHF. The DNA of the CDR3 is TGTGCCACCAGTGACGACCCGGGACAGGGAATCAATCAGCCCCAGCATTTT.

In this sample, this clonotype turned up many times. V and J are TRBV6-2 or TRBV6-3 and TRBJ2-1, with D unresolved. V shed 7 bases and J shed 6 bases, with 16 bases lying between them. The CDR3 is 14 residues long. Per the germline V gene, CDR1 is MNHEY and CDR2 is SVGEGT. CDR3 in DNA: TGTGCCAGCACCCTCTCCTCGAGAGGCAATGAGCAGTTCTTC. Its translation is CASTLSSRGNEQFF.